This entry features one T cell receptor (beta chain) sequence. The antigen is unknown. The sample originates from a study of T cell responses to AZD1222 COVID-19 vaccine. Study outcomes and limitations: White British donors predominated, females outnumbered males, and clonal diversity was possibly underestimated. Unmutated regions of variants are reportedly targeted by nearly half of spike-specific TCRs. There were vaccine-associated CD4 TCRs across spike, dominant at 160-218 and 743-854.

Trimming took off 0 bases at V and 4 bases at J, with 6 bases between the two ends. The CDR3 extends over 13 amino acids. CDR1 and CDR2 from the germline V gene are LGHDT and YNNKEL (reference sequence). Profiling relied on immunoSEQ multiplex PCR, and the TCRdb table lists in-frame clones only, not all of them. Altogether 85,000 to 100,000 clones are present, about 72% being singletons, with the ten largest covering around a fifth. This chain connects TRBV3-1 (or the pseudogene TRBV3-2) to TRBJ1-2; unclear D gene. This sequence was found in an adult in good health. The material was peripheral blood, obtained on day 0 of AZD1222 vaccination. The CDR3 DNA reads TGTGCCAGCAGCCAAGAAGAAGGCTATGGCTACACCTTC. Translating it yields CASSQEEGYGYTF.